This TCR beta chain originates from a study of CD8 T cells in Susac syndrome. With respect to this clonotype: Its antigen is still unknown. One end of the junction is discordant with germline, which a read error may explain.

CDR1 DFQATT and CDR2 SNEGSKA come from the germline V gene (reference sequence). The CDR3 contains 18 residues. TCR beta from blood CD8+ and CD4+ T cells was sequenced. TEMRA cells were enriched by FACS, while CD8+ and CD4+ T cells were obtained through a negative isolation that was performed magnetically. Findings of the study overall: It was acknowledged in the study that the number of individuals who were included in its TCR sequencing and HLA analysis was relatively small.

With random hexamers, reverse transcription was performed on about 0.5 to 1 ug of RNA. An immunoSEQ multiplex PCR generated amplified TCR beta CDR3 products spanning 54 Vbeta and 13 Jbeta. TCRdb ran MiXCR on the immunoSEQ multiplex PCR reads and lists one entry per CDR3 protein. The data contain 90,000 or so distinct CDR3 sequences, 90% to 95% of them singletons. The origin of this receptor is a human donor in good health. The gene calls are TRBV20-1 and TRBJ1-4; 11 nucleotides align to TRBD1. The sample was CD8+ T cells from PBMCs. This CDR3 is CSAHRFGTGGTTNEKLVF. Here the CDR3 DNA reads TGCAGTGCTCATCGCTTCGGGACAGGGGGGACTACTAATGAAAAACTGGTTTTT.